The 8 T cell receptor beta chains below all came from one sample that was sequenced in a study of T-cell reconstitution after alpha-beta-depleted transplantation in children. TCRbeta library construction was performed incorporating unique molecular identifiers. TCRdb recomputed calls from the PCR reads with MiXCR, one row per CDR3 protein. Altogether about 610,000 distinct CDR3 sequences are present, over 9.5% being singletons, with the ten largest covering roughly 4%. The sample in question was PBMCs from the stem cell graft donor, obtained from the stem cell graft. Receptor source: a human donor who donated a stem cell graft to a child with acute myeloid leukemia.

This clonotype was seen many times. The chain links TRBV5-1 to TRBJ2-3; D perhaps matches TRBD1 (6 bases). Trimming took 2 bases from V and 3 from J, leaving 7 bases between them. Germline CDR1 SGHRS, CDR2 YFSETQ. The CDR3 spans 13 residues. CDR3 sequence: CASSFQGTDTQYF. CDR3 DNA: TGCGCCAGCAGCTTCCAGGGGACAGATACGCAGTATTTT.

This clonotype came up a few times. The chain combines TRBV10-3 with TRBJ2-1; TRBD2 is a possible D gene (5 bases). V was pared by 3 bases and J by 0 bases, with 12 bases between. The CDR3 loop spans 16 amino acids. The V gene's germline CDR1 is ENHRY and CDR2 SYGVKD. In DNA, the CDR3 is TGTGCCATCAGTGAAACTACTAGTCGCTCCTACAATGAGCAGTTCTTC. This gives the protein CAISETTSRSYNEQFF.

This clonotype was picked up many times. The rearrangement uses TRBV28 and TRBJ2-7; perhaps TRBD1 as D (5 bases). Looked up from germline, CDR1 is MDHEN and CDR2 is SYDVKM. Trimming cost V 5 bases and J 2 bases, with 22 bases left between them. The CDR3 extends over 17 amino acids. For the CDR3, the DNA is TGTGCCAGCAGTCACCTCCCCAGGACGGACATTACCTACGAGCAGTACTTC. This encodes CASSHLPRTDITYEQYF.

This clonotype came up a few times. The gene calls are TRBV15 and TRBJ2-3, with D hard to call. Germline V lookup: CDR1 LNHNV, CDR2 YYDKDF (reference sequence). V was cut by 0 bases and J by 0 bases, with 4 bases left in between. CDR3 length equals 14 residues. Here the CDR3 DNA reads TGTGCCACCAGCAGAGACTATAGCACAGATACGCAGTATTTT. It encodes CATSRDYSTDTQYF. Looking up the rest from reference TRBV15 and TRBJ2-3 gives the full variable domain: DAMVIQNPRYQVTQFGKPVTLSCSQTLNHNVMYWYQQKSSQAPKLLFHYYDKDFNNEADTPDNFQSRRPNTSFCFLDIRSPGLGDTAMYLCATSRDYSTDTQYFGPGTRLTVL.

This chain uses TRBV12-3 or TRBV12-4 with TRBJ2-1; 10 bases line up with TRBD2. J gave up 6 bases and V 6 bases, and 8 bases lay outside the gene matches. The length of the CDR3 is 15 residues. DNA of the CDR3: TGTGCCAGCAGCCTCCCGGGACTAGCGATCAATGAGCAGTTCTTC. It is translated as CASSLPGLAINEQFF.

At least ten counts were recorded for this clonotype. The chain couples TRBV28 to TRBJ1-1; D might be TRBD1 (5 bases). This CDR3 has 12 residues. V lost 4 bases and J lost 4, with 7 bases in between. Germline CDR1 and CDR2: MDHEN and SYDVKM. CDR3 bases: TGTGCCAGCAGTTGGGGCGTCACTGAAGCTTTCTTT. Amino acids: CASSWGVTEAFF.

This clonotype was detected a few times. The chain links TRBV18 to TRBJ2-5; D is uncertain. V lost 3 bases, J lost 2 bases, and 10 bases lay in between. CDR1 and CDR2 (germline): KGHSH, LQKENI. This CDR3 region has 14 residues. The CDR3 bases are TGTGCCAGCTCACCGGCGCGAGTGCAAGAGACCCAGTACTTC. It yields the protein CASSPARVQETQYF. The entire variable domain, with the rest obtained from reference TRBV18 and TRBJ2-5, is as follows: NAGVMQNPRHLVRRRGQEARLRCSPMKGHSHVYWYRQLPEEGLKFMVYLQKENIIDESGMPKERFSAEFPKEGPSILRIQQVVRGDSAAYFCASSPARVQETQYFGPGTRLLVL.

This clonotype was seen a handful of times. The chain uses TRBV7-9 and TRBJ1-2, with 11 bases matching TRBD1. CDR1 is SEHNR and CDR2 is FQNEAQ in the germline V gene (reference sequence). The CDR3 is 16 amino acids. V trimming: 5 bases; J trimming: 4 bases; junction bases outside the gene matches: 9. Written as DNA, the CDR3 is TGTGCCAGCAGCCACCTCGGGACAGGGGGAGTCTATGGCTACACCTTC. Translated, it gives CASSHLGTGGVYGYTF.